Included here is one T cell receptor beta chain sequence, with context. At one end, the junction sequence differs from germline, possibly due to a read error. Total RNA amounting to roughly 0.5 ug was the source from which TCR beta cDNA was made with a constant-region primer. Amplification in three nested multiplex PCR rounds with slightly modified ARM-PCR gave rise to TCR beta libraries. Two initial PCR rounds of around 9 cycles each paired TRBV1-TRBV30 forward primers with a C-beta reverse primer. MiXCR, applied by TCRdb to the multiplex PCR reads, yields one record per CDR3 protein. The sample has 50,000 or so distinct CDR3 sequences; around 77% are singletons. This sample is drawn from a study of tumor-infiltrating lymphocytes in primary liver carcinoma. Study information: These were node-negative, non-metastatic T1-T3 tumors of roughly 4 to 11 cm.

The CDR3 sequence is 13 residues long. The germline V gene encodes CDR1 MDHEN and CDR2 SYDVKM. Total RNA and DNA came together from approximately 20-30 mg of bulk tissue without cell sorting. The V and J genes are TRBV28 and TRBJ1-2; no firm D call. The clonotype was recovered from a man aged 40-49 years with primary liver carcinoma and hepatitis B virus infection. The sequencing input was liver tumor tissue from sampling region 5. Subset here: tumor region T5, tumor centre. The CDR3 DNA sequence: TGTGCAAGCAGTTTGGGCGAGAACTATGGCTACACCTTC. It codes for CASSLGENYGYTF.